The source of this TCR beta chain is a study of regulatory T cells in long-lasting Graves disease. As to time point: newly diagnosed GD, antithyroid drugs for less than 3 months. The TCR library was made from RNA that had been extracted from PBMCs in TRIzol. The CDR3 loop spans 14 amino acids. V gave up 2 bases and J gave up 5 bases; unmatched junction bases: 3. The germline V gene encodes CDR1 MNHNS and CDR2 SASEGT. This clonotype was counted at least ten times. Investigators prepared the TCR beta libraries by applying iRepertoire HTBI primers and Arm-PCR of CDR3 regions. Via MiXCR, TCRdb re-called the multiplex PCR reads, giving one row per CDR3 protein. The sample shows 300,000 to 400,000 distinct CDR3 sequences, 16% of them seen only once. The same data also went into a second study, on T cells in Graves' hyperthyroidism and ophthalmopathy.

This chain joins TRBV6-1 and TRBJ1-5; TRBD1 aligns across 7 bases. The source is a man between 35 and 55 years old with Graves disease. Specimen: peripheral blood mononuclear cells (PBMCs), collected at new diagnosis, from a patient treated with antithyroid drugs. The CDR3 protein is CASSELQGDQPQHF. In DNA form, the CDR3 reads TGTGCCAGCAGTGAACTCCAGGGGGATCAGCCCCAGCATTTT.